A single sample gave rise to the 7 T cell receptor beta chains below, sequenced in a study of blood T cell repertoires in COVID-19. The table came from immunoSEQ multiplex PCR; TCRdb's copy has only in-frame clones and leaves some out. The sample records around 500,000 clones, approximately 90% being singletons. Sequences were obtained from PBMCs or T cells enriched from blood (not recorded which). These receptors were collected from a woman in her fifties or sixties who had recovered from COVID-19.

This clone was seen a single time. This chain uses TRBV19 with TRBJ2-1, with 7 bases aligning to TRBD1. Trimming removed 3 bases from V and 0 bases from J; junction bases left unmatched: 5. Germline-derived CDR1 and CDR2 are LNHDA and SQIVND (reference sequence). There are 16 residues in the CDR3. DNA of the CDR3: TGTGCCAGTAGTATGGTAGGGGGCTTCTCCTACAATGAGCAGTTCTTC. It specifies CASSMVGGFSYNEQFF.

The J gene is TRBJ1-6, the V gene TRBV24-1; the D is unclear. The CDR3 runs 15 residues. Per the germline V gene, CDR1 is KGHDR and CDR2 is SFDVKD. V dropped 2 bases and J dropped 6 bases, with 10 bases sitting between them. The CDR3 DNA sequence: TGTGCCACCAGTGATTCGCGGGTGCTTAATTCACCCCTCCACTTT. This gives the protein CATSDSRVLNSPLHF.

The rearrangement uses TRBV5-1 and TRBJ2-1; a weak D match, TRBD2 (6 bases). V gave up 5 bases and J gave up 8 bases, with 23 bases separating them. CDR3 size: 16 residues. Germline loops: CDR1 SGHRS, CDR2 YFSETQ. The CDR3 DNA sequence: TGCGCCAGCAGGGGATACAGCGGGCAGAGGTGGGATGAGCAGTTCTTC. Protein product: CASRGYSGQRWDEQFF.

The genes are TRBV2 and TRBJ1-1; 7 bases align to TRBD1. The CDR3 runs 15 residues. Germline assignment: CDR1 SNHLY and CDR2 FYNNEI. The V segment lost 3 bases and the J segment 3 bases; nucleotides outside the gene matches: 7. The CDR3 reads CASSEATGIYTEAFF. The DNA for the CDR3 is TGTGCCAGCAGTGAGGCGACAGGGATATACACTGAAGCTTTCTTT.

This clone occurred a few times. The rearrangement joins TRBV2 to TRBJ1-3; weak D call: TRBD1 (5 bases). CDR1 and CDR2 (germline): SNHLY, FYNNEI. V lost 4 bases to trimming and J lost 4 bases, with 20 bases between them. There are 17 residues in the CDR3. The CDR3 loop reads CASSGFGGNLGGNTIYF. CDR3 nucleotide sequence: TGTGCCAGCAGTGGGTTCGGGGGAAACCTGGGAGGAAACACCATATATTTT.

The DNA for the CDR3 is TGCGCCAGCGGAGCGACAGGGGGGAACTACAATGAGCAGTTCTTC. The encoded protein is CASGATGGNYNEQFF. V usage is TRBV10-2 and J usage is TRBJ2-1, with 9 bases lining up with TRBD1. The CDR3 covers 15 residues. V lost 8 bases, J lost 3 bases, and 8 bases stayed unmatched. CDR1 and CDR2 (germline): WSHSY, SAAADI.

This clone was seen a handful of times. The gene calls are TRBV24-1 and TRBJ2-2; no clear D gene. CDR1 is KGHDR and CDR2 is SFDVKD in the germline V gene. The V gene lost 4 bases and the J gene lost 6 bases, with 5 bases spanning the gap. The CDR3 runs 12 residues. CDR3 coding DNA: TGTGCCACCAGTGACAGGCCCGGGGAGCTGTTTTTT. It encodes CATSDRPGELFF.